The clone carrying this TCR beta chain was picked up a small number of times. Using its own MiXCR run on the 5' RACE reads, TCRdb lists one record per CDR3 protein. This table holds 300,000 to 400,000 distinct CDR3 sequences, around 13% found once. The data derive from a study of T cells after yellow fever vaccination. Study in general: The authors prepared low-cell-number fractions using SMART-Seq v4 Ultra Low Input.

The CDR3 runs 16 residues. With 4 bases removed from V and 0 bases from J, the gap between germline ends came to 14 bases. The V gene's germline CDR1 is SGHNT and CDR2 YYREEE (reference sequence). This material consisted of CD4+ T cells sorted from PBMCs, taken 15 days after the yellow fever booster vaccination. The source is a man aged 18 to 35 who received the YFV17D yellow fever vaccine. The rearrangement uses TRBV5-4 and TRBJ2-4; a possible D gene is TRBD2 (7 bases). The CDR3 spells CASSQGRGVAKNIQYF. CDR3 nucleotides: TGTGCCAGCAGCCAGGGGAGGGGGGTAGCCAAAAACATTCAGTACTTC.